The 21 T cell receptor beta chains in this list originate from one sample, sequenced in a study of T cells in Graves' hyperthyroidism and ophthalmopathy. It was RNA transcripts that yielded the amplified TCR beta CDR3 regions. Carried out on the TCR CDR3, a first-round RT-PCR used the HTBI primer set. TCRdb analysed the multiplex PCR reads with MiXCR anew, one entry per CDR3 protein. There are about 540,000 distinct CDR3 sequences in the sample; about 43% occur only once, and approximately 8.2% lies in the top ten. Sequencing was done on a sample of peripheral blood or thyroid tissue (not recorded which). The receptors were sampled from a woman aged 18-29 years with Graves' hyperthyroidism.

This clonotype was observed a few times. The rearrangement joins TRBV7-9 to TRBJ2-7, with D perhaps matching TRBD2 (5 bases). The germline gives CDR1 SEHNR, CDR2 FQNEAQ (reference sequence). The CDR3 loop spans 14 amino acids. V lost 5 bases, J lost 4 bases, and 15 bases lay in between. The CDR3 DNA sequence: TGTGCCAGCAGCCTGAGTGTATCGGGATACGAGCAGTACTTC. It codes for CASSLSVSGYEQYF.

V and J are TRBV10-3 and TRBJ1-5; 10 bases match TRBD1. Germline CDR1 is ENHRY and CDR2 is SYGVKD. Unmatched junction bases numbered 15, after V lost 10 bases and J lost 9 bases. The CDR3 length is 15 residues. CDR3 in amino acids: CASRPGTGEVRPQHF. CDR3 sequence (DNA): TGTGCCAGCAGGCCCGGGACAGGGGAGGTAAGGCCCCAGCATTTT.

A remark on this clonotype: Sequence at one end of the junction differs from germline and may be a read error. The chain joins TRBV5-1 to TRBJ1-1, with D unclear. CDR3 length equals 13 residues. The germline V gene encodes CDR1 SGHRS and CDR2 YFSETQ. The CDR3 DNA is TGTGCCAACAGCAGTTGGGGTACAGCTGAAGCTTTCTTT. It encodes CANSSWGTAEAFF.

A note on this clonotype: This may arise from a read error, as a much more abundant clone is one base away. The chain is built from TRBV24-1 and TRBJ1-2, with D hard to call. This CDR3 spans 13 amino acids. V was shortened by 2 bases and J by 4 bases, with 7 bases between the two germline ends. The germline V gene encodes CDR1 KGHDR and CDR2 SFDVKD. DNA for the CDR3: TGTGCCACCAGTGATTCGGAGAGCTATGGCTACACCTTC. It codes for CATSDSESYGYTF.

The chain combines TRBV13 with TRBJ2-7; 9 bases line up with TRBD1. Trimming cost V 6 bases and J 6 bases; bases outside gene matches: 6. This CDR3 region has 13 residues. Germline assignment: CDR1 PRHDT and CDR2 FYEKMQ (reference sequence). The CDR3 DNA reads TGTGCCAGCAGTTGGGGACAGGGAGGCGAGCAGTACTTC. Residues: CASSWGQGGEQYF. The whole variable domain, filled in from reference TRBV13 and TRBJ2-7, reads AAGVIQSPRHLIKEKRETATLKCYPIPRHDTVYWYQQGPGQDPQFLISFYEKMQSDKGSIPDRFSAQQFSDYHSELNMSSLELGDSALYFCASSWGQGGEQYFGPGTRLTVT.

This clonotype was picked up many times. The chain links TRBV20-1 to TRBJ1-4, with no clear D. The CDR3 covers 12 residues. CDR1 and CDR2 from the germline V gene are DFQATT and SNEGSKA (reference sequence). The V end was cut by 3 bases, the J end by 3 bases, with 5 bases between. The DNA of the CDR3 is TGCAGTGCTAGCCAGTCTAATGAAAAACTGTTTTTT. Its protein is CSASQSNEKLFF.

Only a few counts were recorded for this clonotype. This chain links TRBV25-1 with TRBJ1-4; possible D gene TRBD1, 5 bases. This CDR3 is 13 amino acids long. CDR1 is MGHDK and CDR2 is SYGVNS in the germline V gene. The V gene lost 8 bases and the J gene lost 3 bases, with 10 bases spanning the gap. The CDR3, as DNA: TGTGCCAGCGGAGGGACGGCTAATGAAAAACTGTTTTTT. As protein: CASGGTANEKLFF.

V gene TRBV20-1 combines with J gene TRBJ2-5; 12 nucleotides match TRBD2. Germline V gene sequence: CDR1 DFQATT, CDR2 SNEGSKA (reference sequence). Germline trimming cut 6 bases from V and 4 bases from J; bases unmatched to any gene: 15. The CDR3 runs 17 residues. This CDR3 reads CSAYLTSGRVAGETQYF. For the CDR3, the DNA is TGCAGTGCCTACCTGACTAGCGGGAGAGTTGCGGGAGAGACCCAGTACTTC.

This chain joins TRBV24-1 and TRBJ1-6; 8 bases fit TRBD1. In germline, CDR1 is KGHDR, CDR2 SFDVKD. V lost 1 base and J lost 17; bases outside the gene matches: 9. The CDR3 is 14 residues long. The CDR3 loop is CATSDFPRTGKVHF. CDR3 DNA sequence: TGTGCCACCAGTGATTTTCCCAGGACAGGGAAGGTCCACTTT.

On this clonotype: One junction end disagrees with the germline gene, perhaps due to a read error. V usage is TRBV25-1 and J usage is TRBJ2-7; 7 bases match TRBD1. Germline CDR1 and CDR2: MGHDK and SYGVNS. CDR3 length: 16 amino acids. CDR3 in DNA: TGTACCAGCAGAGTCCCAAGACAGGGATTCGGCTACGAGCAGTACTTC. This codes for CTSRVPRQGFGYEQYF.

There are a few counts of this clonotype. The V call is TRBV7-2, the J call TRBJ2-5, with D uncertain. Per the germline V gene, CDR1 is SGHTA and CDR2 is FQGNSA. CDR3 length equals 15 residues. The V end lost 7 bases, the J end lost 1 base, and 16 bases lay between the germline ends. In DNA, the CDR3 is TGTGCCAGCACCGTCGACCCCGACCTCCAAGAGACCCAGTACTTC. Translation: CASTVDPDLQETQYF.

The chain joins TRBV2 to TRBJ2-1, with 8 bases identical to TRBD2. Germline V gene lookup returns CDR1 SNHLY and CDR2 FYNNEI. The CDR3 runs 16 residues. The V segment lost 10 bases and the J segment 4 bases; nucleotides outside the gene matches: 15. CDR3 DNA sequence: TGTGCCACCACAGTGTTGGAGACTAGCGTTTACAATGAGCAGTTCTTC. This codes for CATTVLETSVYNEQFF.

This clonotype was found a few times. The chain employs TRBV7-3 and TRBJ2-7; the D gene is possibly TRBD2 (6 bases). The V end was cut by 1 base, the J end by 0 bases, with 10 bases between. There are 15 residues in the CDR3. The V gene's germline CDR1 is SGHTA and CDR2 FQGTGA. The CDR3 DNA reads TGTGCCAGCAGCTTAAGCCGGGAGATCTCCTACGAGCAGTACTTC. Encoded protein: CASSLSREISYEQYF.

The chain joins TRBV20-1 to TRBJ1-6; 7 nucleotides match TRBD1. With V trimmed by 3 bases and J by 7 bases, 3 bases remained unmatched. The germline V gene encodes CDR1 DFQATT and CDR2 SNEGSKA (reference sequence). The CDR3 is made up of 13 amino acids. This CDR3 reads CSASGTDNSPLHF. The CDR3 nucleotides are TGCAGTGCTAGCGGGACAGACAATTCACCCCTCCACTTT.

A remark on this clonotype: At one end the junction does not follow the germline gene, possibly because of a read error. As DNA, the CDR3 is TGTGCCGCCAGCAGGATGGGTAGCTCCTATAATTCACCCCTCCACTTT. This sequence encodes CAASRMGSSYNSPLHF. The rearrangement uses TRBV15 and TRBJ1-6; D ambiguous. The CDR3 loop spans 16 amino acids. The germline CDR1 and CDR2 sequences are LNHNV and YYDKDF (reference sequence).

This clonotype appeared a few times. DNA for the CDR3: TGTGCCAGCAGCCTGGACAGGCGCCTTAATTCACCCCTCCACTTT. This translates into CASSLDRRLNSPLHF. V usage is TRBV7-9 and J usage is TRBJ1-6, with TRBD1 identical over 7 bases. The CDR3 runs 15 residues. Germline CDR1 is SEHNR and CDR2 is FQNEAQ (reference sequence). With 5 bases clipped from V and 6 bases from J, the junction kept 7 bases outside the gene matches.

On this clonotype: One junction end does not reproduce the germline sequence, and a read error may be involved. The rearrangement uses TRBV29-1 and TRBJ2-7; D may be TRBD1 (5 bases). Per the germline V gene, CDR1 is SQVTM and CDR2 is ANQGSEA. The CDR3 totals 13 residues. CDR3 coding DNA: TGCAGCAGTCGACGACAGTCCTCCGACGAGCAGTACTTC. Translated, it gives CSSRRQSSDEQYF.

The chain is built from TRBV9 and TRBJ1-2, with D possibly TRBD1 on 5 matching bases. This CDR3 spans 14 amino acids. In germline, CDR1 is SGDLS, CDR2 YYNGEE. Trimming removed 5 bases at V and 4 bases at J, with 15 bases between. In DNA, the CDR3 is TGTGCCAGCAGTTACGCCGGGACGGTCTATGGCTACACCTTC. Encoded protein: CASSYAGTVYGYTF.

The J gene is TRBJ1-1, the V gene TRBV7-2; D is ambiguous. Germline V lookup: CDR1 SGHTA, CDR2 FQGNSA. The V end was cut by 5 bases, the J end by 6 bases, with 16 bases between. This CDR3 region has 14 residues. The CDR3 DNA sequence: TGTGCCAGCAGCATCCGGACTGTGAGCCCTGAAGCTTTCTTT. It is translated as CASSIRTVSPEAFF. Variable domain in full (rest from reference TRBV7-2 and TRBJ1-1): GAGVSQSPSNKVTEKGKDVELRCDPISGHTALYWYRQSLGQGLEFLIYFQGNSAPDKSGLPSDRFSAERTGGSVSTLTIQRTQQEDSAVYLCASSIRTVSPEAFFGQGTRLTVV.

This chain connects TRBV20-1 to TRBJ2-7; 9 nucleotides match TRBD1. The CDR3 totals 14 residues. V dropped 4 bases and J dropped 2; count of bases not matched to a gene: 6. Germline CDR1 DFQATT, CDR2 SNEGSKA (reference sequence). The CDR3 spells CSATDRGETYEQYF. As DNA, the CDR3 is TGCAGTGCTACCGACAGGGGGGAAACCTACGAGCAGTACTTC.

This clonotype showed up many times. The chain joins TRBV7-2 to TRBJ1-2; D unclear. Germline CDR1 is SGHTA and CDR2 is FQGNSA. The V end lost 3 bases, the J end lost 4 bases, and 6 bases lay between the germline ends. The CDR3 is made up of 12 amino acids. The CDR3, as DNA: TGTGCCAGCAGCTTCGTCGGCTATGGCTACACCTTC. Translated: CASSFVGYGYTF.